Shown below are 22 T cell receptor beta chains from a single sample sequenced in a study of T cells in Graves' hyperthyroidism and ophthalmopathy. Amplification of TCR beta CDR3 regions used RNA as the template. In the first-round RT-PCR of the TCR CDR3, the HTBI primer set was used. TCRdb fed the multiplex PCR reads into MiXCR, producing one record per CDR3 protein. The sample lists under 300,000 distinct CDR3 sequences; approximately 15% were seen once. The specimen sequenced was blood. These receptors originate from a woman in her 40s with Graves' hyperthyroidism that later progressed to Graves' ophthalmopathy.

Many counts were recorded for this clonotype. The CDR3 spells CASSPRAGVTYEQYF. The CDR3 coding sequence is TGTGCCAGCAGCCCCCGGGCTGGAGTTACCTACGAGCAGTACTTC. The chain recombines TRBV27 with TRBJ2-7; D remains unclear. Germline V gene sequence: CDR1 MNHEY, CDR2 SMNVEV (reference sequence). CDR3 length equals 15 residues. V lost 6 bases and J lost 2, with 17 bases in between.

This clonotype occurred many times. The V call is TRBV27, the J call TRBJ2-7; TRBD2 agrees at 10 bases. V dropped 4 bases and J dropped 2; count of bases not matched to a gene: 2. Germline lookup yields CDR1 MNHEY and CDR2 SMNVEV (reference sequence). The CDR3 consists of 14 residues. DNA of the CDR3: TGTGCCAGCAGTTACAGCGGGAGGGCCTACGAGCAGTACTTC. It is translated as CASSYSGRAYEQYF.

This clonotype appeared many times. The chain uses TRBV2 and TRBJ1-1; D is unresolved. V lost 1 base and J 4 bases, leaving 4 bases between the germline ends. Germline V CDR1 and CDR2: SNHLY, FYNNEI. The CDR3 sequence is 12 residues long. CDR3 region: CASSEGSTEAFF. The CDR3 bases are TGTGCCAGCAGTGAAGGGAGCACTGAAGCTTTCTTT.

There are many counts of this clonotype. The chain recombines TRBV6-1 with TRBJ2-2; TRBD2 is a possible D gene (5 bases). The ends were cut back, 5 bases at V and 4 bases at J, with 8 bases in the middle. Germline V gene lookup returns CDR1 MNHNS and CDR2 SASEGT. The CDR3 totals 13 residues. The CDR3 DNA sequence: TGTGCCAGCAGTTACGAGGGCACCGGGGAGCTGTTTTTT. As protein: CASSYEGTGELFF.

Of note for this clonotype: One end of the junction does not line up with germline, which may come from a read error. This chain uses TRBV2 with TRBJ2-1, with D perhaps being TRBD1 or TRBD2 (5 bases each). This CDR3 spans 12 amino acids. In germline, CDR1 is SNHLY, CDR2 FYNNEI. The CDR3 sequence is CASRDLGVNRVF. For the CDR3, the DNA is TGTGCCAGCAGGGACTTAGGGGTCAATCGGGTCTTC.

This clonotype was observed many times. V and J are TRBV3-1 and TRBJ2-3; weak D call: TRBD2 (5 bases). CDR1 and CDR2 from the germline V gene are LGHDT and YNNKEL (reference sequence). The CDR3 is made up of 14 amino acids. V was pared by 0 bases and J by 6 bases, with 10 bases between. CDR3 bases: TGTGCCAGCAGCCAAGATCTAGCTCCCGATACGCAGTATTTT. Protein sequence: CASSQDLAPDTQYF.

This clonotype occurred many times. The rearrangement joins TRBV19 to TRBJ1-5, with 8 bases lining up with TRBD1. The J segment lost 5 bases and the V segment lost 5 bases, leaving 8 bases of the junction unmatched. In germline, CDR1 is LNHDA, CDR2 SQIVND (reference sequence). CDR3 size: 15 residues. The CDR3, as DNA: TGTGCCAGTAGTTTCGGACAGGGAGCATATCAGCCCCAGCATTTT. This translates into CASSFGQGAYQPQHF.

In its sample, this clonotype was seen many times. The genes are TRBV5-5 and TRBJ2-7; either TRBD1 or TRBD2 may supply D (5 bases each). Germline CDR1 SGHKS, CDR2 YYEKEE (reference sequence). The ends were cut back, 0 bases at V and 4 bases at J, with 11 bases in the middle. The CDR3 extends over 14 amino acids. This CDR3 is CASSLVLGDYEQYF. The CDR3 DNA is TGTGCCAGCAGCTTGGTTTTGGGGGATTACGAGCAGTACTTC.

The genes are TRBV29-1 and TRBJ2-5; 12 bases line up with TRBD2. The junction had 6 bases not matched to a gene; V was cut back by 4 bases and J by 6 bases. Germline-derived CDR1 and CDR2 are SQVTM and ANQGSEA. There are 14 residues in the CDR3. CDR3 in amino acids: CSVVLAGGDQTQYF. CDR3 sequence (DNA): TGCAGCGTTGTACTAGCGGGGGGTGATCAGACCCAGTACTTC. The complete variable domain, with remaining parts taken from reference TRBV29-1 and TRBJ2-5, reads SAVISQKPSRDICQRGTSLTIQCQVDSQVTMMFWYRQQPGQSLTLIATANQGSEATYESGFVIDKFPISRPNLTFSTLTVSNMSPEDSSIYLCSVVLAGGDQTQYFGPGTRLLVL.

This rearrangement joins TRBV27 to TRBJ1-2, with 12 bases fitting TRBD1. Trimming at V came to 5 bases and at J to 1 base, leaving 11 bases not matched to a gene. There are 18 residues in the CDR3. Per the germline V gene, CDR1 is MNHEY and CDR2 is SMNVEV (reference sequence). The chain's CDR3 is CASSQLGTGGLHNYGYTF. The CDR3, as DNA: TGTGCCAGCAGTCAACTCGGGACAGGGGGCCTCCATAACTATGGCTACACCTTC.

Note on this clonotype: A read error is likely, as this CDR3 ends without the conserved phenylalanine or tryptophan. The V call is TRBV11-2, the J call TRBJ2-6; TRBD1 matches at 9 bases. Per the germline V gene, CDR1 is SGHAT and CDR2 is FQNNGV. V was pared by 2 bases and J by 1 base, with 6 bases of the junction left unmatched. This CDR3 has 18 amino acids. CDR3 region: CASSLKGQGVSGANVLTV. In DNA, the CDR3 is TGTGCCAGCAGCTTAAAGGGACAGGGCGTGTCTGGGGCCAACGTCCTGACTGTC.

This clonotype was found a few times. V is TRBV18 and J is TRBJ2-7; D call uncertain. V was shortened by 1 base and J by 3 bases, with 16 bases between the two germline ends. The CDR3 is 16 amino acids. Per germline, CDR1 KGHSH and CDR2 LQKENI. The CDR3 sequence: CASSPLERPVVYEQYF. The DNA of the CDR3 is TGTGCCAGCTCACCACTTGAGCGCCCAGTAGTCTACGAGCAGTACTTC.

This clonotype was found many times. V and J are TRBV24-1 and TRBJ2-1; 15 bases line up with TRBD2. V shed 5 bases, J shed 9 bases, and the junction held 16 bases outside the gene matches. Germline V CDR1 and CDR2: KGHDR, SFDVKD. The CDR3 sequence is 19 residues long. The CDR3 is CATSGPLRGLAGGLGEQFF. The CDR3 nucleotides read TGTGCCACCAGTGGCCCGCTACGAGGACTAGCGGGAGGGTTAGGTGAGCAGTTCTTC.

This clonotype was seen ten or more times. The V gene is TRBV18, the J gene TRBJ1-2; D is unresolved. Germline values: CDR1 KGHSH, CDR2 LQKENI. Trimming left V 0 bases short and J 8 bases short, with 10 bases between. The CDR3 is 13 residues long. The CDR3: CASSPPSRNGYTF. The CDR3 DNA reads TGTGCCAGCTCACCACCGTCCAGGAACGGCTACACCTTC.

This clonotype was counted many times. CDR3 coding DNA: TGTGCCATCAGCGCAGGACTAGCGGAACGGGAGACCCAGTACTTC. The encoded protein is CAISAGLAERETQYF. The chain uses TRBV10-3 and TRBJ2-5; 10 bases align to TRBD2. CDR3 size: 15 residues. Germline CDR1 ENHRY, CDR2 SYGVKD. V lost 6 bases and J lost 5; bases outside the gene matches: 9.

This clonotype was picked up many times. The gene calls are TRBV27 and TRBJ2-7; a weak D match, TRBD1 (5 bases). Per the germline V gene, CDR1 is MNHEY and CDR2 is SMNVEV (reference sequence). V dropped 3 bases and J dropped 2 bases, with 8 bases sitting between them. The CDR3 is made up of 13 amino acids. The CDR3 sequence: CASSFQTAYEQYF. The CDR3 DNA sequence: TGTGCCAGCAGTTTTCAGACAGCCTACGAGCAGTACTTC.

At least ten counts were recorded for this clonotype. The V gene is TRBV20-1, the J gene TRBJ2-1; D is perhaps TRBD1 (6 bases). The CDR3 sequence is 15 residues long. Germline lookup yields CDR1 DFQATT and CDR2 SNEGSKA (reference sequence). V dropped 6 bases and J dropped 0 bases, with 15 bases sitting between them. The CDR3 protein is CSAKQGPSSYNEQFF. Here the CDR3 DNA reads TGCAGTGCGAAACAGGGCCCTAGCTCCTACAATGAGCAGTTCTTC.

In DNA form, the CDR3 reads TGTGCCAGCAGTGAACCAGCGGGAGCGTCCTACGAGCAGTACTTC. Encoded protein: CASSEPAGASYEQYF. The chain links TRBV2 to TRBJ2-7; 8 bases are shared with TRBD2. V gave up 2 bases and J gave up 1 base; unmatched junction bases: 4. The length of the CDR3 is 15 residues. Germline values: CDR1 SNHLY, CDR2 FYNNEI. Using reference TRBV2 and TRBJ2-7 for the parts outside the CDR3, the full variable domain is EPEVTQTPSHQVTQMGQEVILRCVPISNHLYFYWYRQILGQKVEFLVSFYNNEISEKSEIFDDQFSVERPDGSNFTLKIRSTKLEDSAMYFCASSEPAGASYEQYFGPGTRLTVT.

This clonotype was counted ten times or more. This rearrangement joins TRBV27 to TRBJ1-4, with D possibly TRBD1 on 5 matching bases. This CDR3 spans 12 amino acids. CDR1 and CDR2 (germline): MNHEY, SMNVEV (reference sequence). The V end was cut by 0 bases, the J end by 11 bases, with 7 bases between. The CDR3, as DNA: TGTGCCAGCAGTTTATCTGGGGGGAAACTGTTTTTT. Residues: CASSLSGGKLFF.

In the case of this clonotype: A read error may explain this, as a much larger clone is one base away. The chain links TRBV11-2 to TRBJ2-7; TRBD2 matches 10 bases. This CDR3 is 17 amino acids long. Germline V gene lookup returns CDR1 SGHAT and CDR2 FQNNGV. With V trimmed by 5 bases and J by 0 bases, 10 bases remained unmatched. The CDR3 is CASSRASGRRTSYEQYF. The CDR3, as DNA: TGTGCCAGCAGCCGGGCTAGCGGGAGACGAACCTCCTACGAGCAGTACTTC.

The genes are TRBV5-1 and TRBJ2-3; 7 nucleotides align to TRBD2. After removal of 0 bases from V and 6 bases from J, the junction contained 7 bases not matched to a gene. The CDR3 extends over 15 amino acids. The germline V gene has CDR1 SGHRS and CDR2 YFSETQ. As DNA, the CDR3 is TGCGCCAGCAGCTTGGGGGACCCCGGGAGGGATACGCAGTATTTT. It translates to CASSLGDPGRDTQYF.

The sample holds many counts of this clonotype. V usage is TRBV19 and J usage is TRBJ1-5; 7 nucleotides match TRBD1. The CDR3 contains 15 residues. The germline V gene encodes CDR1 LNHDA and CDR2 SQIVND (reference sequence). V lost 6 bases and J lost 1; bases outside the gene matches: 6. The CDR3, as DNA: TGTGCCAGTAGGAGAACAGGGGTGAGCAATCAGCCCCAGCATTTT. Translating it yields CASRRTGVSNQPQHF. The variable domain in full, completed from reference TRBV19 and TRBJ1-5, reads DGGITQSPKYLFRKEGQNVTLSCEQNLNHDAMYWYRQDPGQGLRLIYYSQIVNDFQKGDIAEGYSVSREKKESFPLTVTSAQKNPTAFYLCASRRTGVSNQPQHFGDGTRLSIL.